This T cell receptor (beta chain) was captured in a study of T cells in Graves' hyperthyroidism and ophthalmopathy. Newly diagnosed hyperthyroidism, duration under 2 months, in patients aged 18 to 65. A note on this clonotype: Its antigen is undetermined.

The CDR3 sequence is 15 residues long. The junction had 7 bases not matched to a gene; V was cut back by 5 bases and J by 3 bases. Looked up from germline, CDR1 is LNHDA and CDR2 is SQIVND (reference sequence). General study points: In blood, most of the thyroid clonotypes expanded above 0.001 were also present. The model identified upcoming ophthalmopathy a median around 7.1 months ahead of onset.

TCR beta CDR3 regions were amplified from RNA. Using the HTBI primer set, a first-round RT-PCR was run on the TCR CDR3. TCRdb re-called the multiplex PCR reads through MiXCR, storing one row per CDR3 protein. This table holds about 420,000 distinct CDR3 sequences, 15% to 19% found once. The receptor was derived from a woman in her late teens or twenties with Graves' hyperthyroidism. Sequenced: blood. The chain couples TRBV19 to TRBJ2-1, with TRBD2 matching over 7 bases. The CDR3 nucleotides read TGTGCCAGTAGTCCCCCGGGGGAGGGCTACAATGAGCAGTTCTTC. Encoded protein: CASSPPGEGYNEQFF. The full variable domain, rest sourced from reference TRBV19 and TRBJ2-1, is DGGITQSPKYLFRKEGQNVTLSCEQNLNHDAMYWYRQDPGQGLRLIYYSQIVNDFQKGDIAEGYSVSREKKESFPLTVTSAQKNPTAFYLCASSPPGEGYNEQFFGPGTRLTVL.